Listed below are T cell receptor beta chains from one sample, sequenced in a study of T cells after yellow fever vaccination. MiXCR, run by TCRdb on the 5' RACE reads, gives a single entry per CDR3 protein. The data hold hundreds of thousands of distinct CDR3 sequences, with about a sixth observed a single time. Material: PBMCs, obtained 5 days after the first yellow fever vaccination. These receptors originate from a young man who received the YFV17D yellow fever vaccine. The CDR3 runs from the conserved cysteine through the conserved F or W. A D gene is named only where the DNA matches it firmly. Clone size is given for some rows only: seen once, a few or many times, or a class if the clone is expanded.

>NA|NA|TRBV7-2|TRBJ1-2
CASSLPGQAYGYTF
TGTGCCAGCAGCTTACCGGGCCAGGCCTATGGCTACACCTTC
>TRBD1|NA|TRBV29-1|TRBJ1-3
CSVELMDRRNTIYF
TGCAGCGTCGAACTAATGGACAGGCGAAACACCATATATTTT
>NA|few|TRBV7-9|TRBJ1-4
CASSLARGDEKLFF
TGTGCCAGCAGCCTGGCCCGGGGAGATGAAAAACTGTTTTTT
>TRBD1|many|TRBV10-3|TRBJ1-1
CAISGGGAGNTEAFF
TGTGCCATCAGTGGAGGGGGCGCGGGAAACACTGAAGCTTTCTTT
>TRBD2|NA|TRBV30|TRBJ2-7
CAWGGGYEQYF
TGTGCCTGGGGCGGGGGCTACGAGCAGTACTTC
>NA|few|TRBV5-1|TRBJ1-5
CASSLGQGEPQHF
TGCGCCAGCAGCTTAGGGCAGGGTGAACCCCAGCATTTT
>NA|few|TRBV12-3/TRBV12-4|TRBJ1-5
CASSLFGSNQPQHF
TGTGCCAGCAGTTTATTTGGGTCCAATCAGCCCCAGCATTTT
>NA|NA|TRBV14|TRBJ1-1
CASSQLWGNTEAFF
TGTGCCAGCAGCCAATTATGGGGAAACACTGAAGCTTTCTTT
>NA|NA|TRBV20-1|TRBJ1-4
CSAPKGVSNEKLFF
TGCAGTGCTCCCAAGGGGGTTTCAAATGAAAAACTGTTTTTT
>TRBD1|few|TRBV3-1|TRBJ2-5
CASSQEARGNQETQYF
TGTGCCAGCAGCCAAGAGGCCAGGGGGAACCAAGAGACCCAGTACTTC
>TRBD2|few|TRBV4-3|TRBJ2-3
CASSQDISGGAGTDTQYF
TGCGCCAGCAGCCAAGATATAAGCGGGGGGGCCGGCACAGATACGCAGTATTTT
>NA|few|TRBV29-1|TRBJ2-1
CSVEELERGSNEQFF
TGCAGCGTTGAAGAGTTAGAACGGGGGAGCAATGAGCAGTTCTTC
>TRBD1|few|TRBV5-1|TRBJ2-7
CASSPGTGALEQYF
TGCGCCAGCAGCCCCGGGACAGGGGCCCTAGAGCAGTACTTC
>NA|NA|TRBV6-1|TRBJ1-6
CASLRGGPTYNSPLHF
TGTGCCAGCCTCCGGGGGGGGCCCACCTATAATTCACCCCTCCACTTT
>NA|NA|TRBV7-9|TRBJ1-1
CASSLGGRRAEAFF
TGTGCCAGCAGCTTAGGGGGACGAAGGGCTGAAGCTTTCTTT
>TRBD1|NA|TRBV5-1|TRBJ1-4
CASSLPGQGSAANEKLFF
TGCGCCAGCAGCTTACCGGGACAGGGATCAGCAGCTAATGAAAAACTGTTTTTT
>NA|few|TRBV5-1|TRBJ2-5
CASSLYTAGKETQYF
TGCGCCAGCAGCTTGTACACGGCCGGGAAAGAGACCCAGTACTTC
>NA|few|TRBV20-1|TRBJ1-1
CSASLLGGVNTEAFF
TGCAGTGCTAGTTTATTGGGGGGCGTTAACACTGAAGCTTTCTTT
>NA|many|TRBV5-1|TRBJ1-1
CASSTTGNTEAFF
TGCGCCAGCAGCACGACAGGGAACACTGAAGCTTTCTTT
>TRBD2|NA|TRBV5-4|TRBJ2-3
CASSLGAGGTTDTQYF
TGTGCCAGCAGCTTGGGAGCGGGGGGGACTACAGATACGCAGTATTTT
>TRBD1|NA|TRBV5-8|TRBJ2-3
CASSLYWTGGGDTQYF
TGTGCCAGCAGCCTCTACTGGACAGGGGGCGGAGATACGCAGTATTTT
>TRBD2|NA|TRBV29-1|TRBJ2-6
CSVEGGGQGDPSGANVLTF
TGCAGCGTTGAAGGGGGAGGGCAGGGTGACCCCTCTGGGGCCAACGTCCTGACTTTC
>TRBD1|many|TRBV6-4|TRBJ2-2
CASSDSTEQGAAGELFF
TGTGCCAGCAGTGACTCGACCGAACAGGGGGCGGCCGGGGAGCTGTTTTTT
>NA|NA|TRBV10-2|TRBJ1-5
CASKQENQPQHF
TGCGCCAGCAAACAGGAAAATCAGCCCCAGCATTTT
>NA|few|TRBV12-5|TRBJ2-6
CASGLGVGVTGANVLTF
TGTGCTAGTGGTTTGGGCGTCGGAGTCACTGGGGCCAACGTCCTGACTTTC
>NA|NA|TRBV7-9|TRBJ1-2
CASSPRGLQRANYGYTF
TGTGCCAGCAGCCCCCGGGGGTTACAACGGGCTAACTATGGCTACACCTTC
>TRBD2|NA|TRBV5-5|TRBJ2-5
CASTLRGTRWGETQYF
TGTGCCAGCACCCTGCGCGGGACTAGGTGGGGAGAGACCCAGTACTTC
>TRBD1|few|TRBV3-1|TRBJ2-7
CASSHRTGNYYEQYF
TGTGCCAGCAGCCACAGGACAGGGAACTACTACGAGCAGTACTTC
>NA|few|TRBV6-1|TRBJ1-2
CASSEKFGYTF
TGTGCCAGCAGTGAGAAGTTTGGCTACACCTTC
>TRBD1|few|TRBV7-9|TRBJ1-3
CASSPRTGSGNTIYF
TGTGCCAGCAGCCCGCGGACAGGCTCTGGAAACACCATATATTTT
>NA|NA|TRBV7-2|TRBJ2-1
CASTRGGHEQFF
TGTGCCAGCACTAGGGGGGGGCATGAGCAGTTCTTC
>NA|NA|TRBV5-1|TRBJ1-2
CASSHRDQNYGYTF
TGCGCCAGCAGCCACCGGGACCAAAACTATGGCTACACCTTC
>TRBD1|NA|TRBV5-1|TRBJ1-6
CASSLVSGTGNSPLHF
TGCGCCAGCAGCTTGGTGTCCGGGACAGGGAATTCACCCCTCCACTTT
>TRBD1|NA|TRBV4-1|TRBJ2-2
CASSQKTGANTGELFF
TGCGCCAGCAGCCAAAAGACAGGGGCGAACACCGGGGAGCTGTTTTTT
>NA|few|TRBV28|TRBJ1-6
CASSSRVGSPLHF
TGTGCCAGCAGTTCCAGGGTCGGGTCACCCCTCCACTTT
>TRBD1|NA|TRBV11-2|TRBJ1-1
CASSSPSGTAGMNTEAFF
TGTGCCAGCAGCTCCCCTTCCGGGACAGCGGGGATGAACACTGAAGCTTTCTTT
>TRBD1|few|TRBV5-1|TRBJ1-2
CASSRTGGEWDGYTF
TGCGCCAGCAGCCGGACAGGGGGCGAGTGGGACGGCTACACCTTC
>NA|few|TRBV29-1|TRBJ2-3
CSVEARVGTDTQYF
TGCAGCGTTGAAGCCAGGGTCGGCACAGATACGCAGTATTTT
>NA|NA|TRBV12-3/TRBV12-4|TRBJ1-6
CASSLQGHPSPLHF
TGTGCCAGCAGTTTACAGGGCCATCCTTCACCCCTCCACTTT
>TRBD1|few|TRBV25-1|TRBJ2-1
CATGTGLNEQFF
TGTGCCACCGGGACAGGGCTGAATGAGCAGTTCTTC
>TRBD2|NA|TRBV11-2|TRBJ2-3
CASSRSWVTSGDTDTQYF
TGTGCCAGCAGCAGGAGTTGGGTGACTAGCGGGGACACAGATACGCAGTATTTT
>NA|few|TRBV11-2|TRBJ1-2
CASSTLGLKGAAFYGYTF
TGTGCCAGCAGCACACTAGGCTTAAAAGGGGCCGCCTTTTATGGCTACACCTTC